One sample yielded the 29 T cell receptor beta chains listed below, sequenced in a study of T-cell memory formation after mild COVID-19. MiXCR, run by TCRdb on the 5' RACE reads, gives a single entry per CDR3 protein. In the table there are about 150,000 distinct CDR3 sequences, approximately 14% of which are singletons. The sequencing input was PBMCs or a T cell subset sorted from them (not recorded which). These receptor sequences come from an adult woman who had mild COVID-19 (a few samples of this study predate the infection). Cell type and time point are not known.

This clonotype was seen a few times. The chain couples TRBV11-3 to TRBJ2-1; 9 bases are a match to TRBD2. The germline gives CDR1 SGHNT, CDR2 YENEEA. The trim removed 2 bases at V and 4 bases at J, leaving 6 bases unmatched. The CDR3 is 16 residues long. In DNA form, the CDR3 reads TGTGCCAGCAGCTTAAAAAGCGGGAGGCTTTACAATGAGCAGTTCTTC. Protein: CASSLKSGRLYNEQFF.

This clonotype was found many times. V gene TRBV6-5 combines with J gene TRBJ2-1; possibly TRBD1 for D (5 bases). The V end was cut by 7 bases, the J end by 5 bases, with 21 bases between. Germline V gene data show CDR1 as MNHEY and CDR2 as SVGAGI. This CDR3 spans 16 amino acids. The CDR3 sequence: CASKLALGPGHNEQFF. CDR3 nucleotide sequence: TGTGCCAGCAAATTAGCCCTCGGGCCAGGGCACAATGAGCAGTTCTTC.

The chain uses TRBV6-5 and TRBJ2-1; the D is unclear. From germline, CDR1 is MNHEY and CDR2 SVGAGI. The CDR3 has 12 amino acids. The V end was cut by 2 bases, the J end by 9 bases, with 8 bases between. The CDR3 loop reads CASSYPTGEQFF. In DNA form, the CDR3 reads TGTGCCAGCAGTTACCCGACGGGTGAGCAGTTCTTC.

This clonotype was counted a few times. The chain uses TRBV20-1 and TRBJ1-5, with a tentative D call TRBD1 (5 bases). The V gene lost 6 bases and the J gene lost 6 bases, with 27 bases spanning the gap. Germline V lookup: CDR1 DFQATT, CDR2 SNEGSKA (reference sequence). The CDR3 consists of 17 residues. CDR3 loop: CSASPTPGTQGGQPQHF. The CDR3 DNA is TGCAGTGCCAGCCCCACTCCCGGGACCCAGGGAGGTCAGCCCCAGCATTTT.

This clonotype was observed a handful of times. V is TRBV25-1 and J is TRBJ2-7, with 7 bases lining up with TRBD1. CDR1 is MGHDK, CDR2 SYGVNS, per germline. The CDR3 contains 17 residues. V lost 1 base to trimming and J lost 6 bases; unmatched junction nucleotides: 15. The CDR3 DNA reads as TGTGCCAGCAGTGAATCTCCCCTACAGGGGCGGACGGCCGAGCAGTACTTC. Residues: CASSESPLQGRTAEQYF.

This clonotype was counted only a few times. The rearrangement joins TRBV7-2 to TRBJ2-7; possible D gene TRBD2, 5 bases. Germline V CDR1 and CDR2: SGHTA, FQGNSA. This CDR3 contains 14 residues. V was trimmed by 7 bases and J by 2 bases, leaving 15 bases between them. Here the CDR3 reads CASNPLAEAYEQYF. The CDR3 coding sequence is TGTGCCAGCAACCCCCTCGCGGAGGCCTACGAGCAGTACTTC.

This clonotype appeared once. This chain connects TRBV11-2 to TRBJ1-1; 11 bases are a match to TRBD1. Germline V gene sequence: CDR1 SGHAT, CDR2 FQNNGV. The ends lost 1 base at V and 6 bases at J; junction bases unmatched: 13. The CDR3 spans 18 residues. DNA for the CDR3: TGTGCCAGCAGCTTAGGGACCCGGACAGGGGGCCAGGGGCCTGAAGCTTTCTTT. Amino acids: CASSLGTRTGGQGPEAFF.

This clonotype was seen only a few times. The genes are TRBV20-1 and TRBJ2-7; TRBD2 agrees at 15 bases. The germline CDR1 and CDR2 sequences are DFQATT and SNEGSKA (reference sequence). The ends lost 5 bases at V and 7 bases at J; junction bases unmatched: 15. CDR3 length equals 17 residues. CDR3 DNA sequence: TGCAGTGCTCAACCGGGACTAGCGGGAGGCCTCCCTGGGGAGCAGTACTTC. Protein sequence: CSAQPGLAGGLPGEQYF.

V usage is TRBV4-1 and J usage is TRBJ2-7; 8 bases are shared with TRBD1. The junction had 7 bases not matched to a gene; V was cut back by 2 bases and J by 13 bases. CDR3 length: 12 amino acids. The germline CDR1 and CDR2 sequences are MGHRA and YSYEKL. The CDR3 sequence is CASSQLTGDLYF. Here the CDR3 DNA reads TGCGCCAGCAGCCAATTGACAGGGGATCTTTACTTC.

The chain carries TRBV5-4 and TRBJ2-3; weak D call: TRBD2 (5 bases). The CDR3 runs to 16 residues. Trimming took 2 bases from V and 2 from J, leaving 15 bases between them. CDR1 and CDR2 (germline): SGHNT, YYREEE (reference sequence). The CDR3 region has the DNA TGTGCCAGCAGCTTTAGGGAGCGGACGTTCACAGATACGCAGTATTTT. Amino acids: CASSFRERTFTDTQYF. The whole variable domain, remainder taken from reference TRBV5-4 and TRBJ2-3, is ETGVTQSPTHLIKTRGQQVTLRCSSQSGHNTVSWYQQALGQGPQFIFQYYREEENGRGNFPPRFSGLQFPNYSSELNVNALELDDSALYLCASSFRERTFTDTQYFGPGTRLTVL.

J is TRBJ2-7 and V is TRBV6-5, with a possible D match to TRBD1 (5 bases). The V gene's germline CDR1 is MNHEY and CDR2 SVGAGI. The CDR3 has 16 amino acids. V lost 6 bases, J lost 2 bases, and 20 bases lay in between. The CDR3 nucleotides are TGTGCCAGCAGCCGCCTAGGGGCAGACCCAACCTACGAGCAGTACTTC. This sequence encodes CASSRLGADPTYEQYF.

This clonotype was observed many times. The CDR3 region has the DNA TGTGCCAGCAGCTCCCGCCCGGCCTCTAGCGGGAGGGCCGGTTATGATGAGCAGTTCTTC. It yields the protein CASSSRPASSGRAGYDEQFF. This chain connects TRBV7-2 to TRBJ2-1; TRBD2 matches 12 bases. CDR3 length: 20 residues. V was pared by 4 bases and J by 8 bases, with 21 bases of the junction left unmatched. Germline CDR1 SGHTA, CDR2 FQGNSA.

The chain carries TRBV7-2 and TRBJ2-7, with 9 bases identical to TRBD2. CDR3 size: 15 residues. The V gene end was trimmed by 3 bases and the J gene end by 3 bases; junction bases not matched to a gene: 6. Looked up from germline, CDR1 is SGHTA and CDR2 is FQGNSA. The CDR3 here is CASSLGVAGVYEQYF. CDR3 DNA: TGTGCCAGCAGCTTGGGCGTAGCGGGGGTCTACGAGCAGTACTTC.

The table lists this clonotype with a few counts. The chain uses TRBV4-2 and TRBJ1-1; a weak D match, TRBD1 (6 bases). The germline V gene has CDR1 LGHNA and CDR2 YNFKEQ. This CDR3 spans 16 amino acids. V lost 0 bases and J lost 0, with 11 bases in between. The CDR3 sequence: CASSQDPRGVNTEAFF. The DNA for the CDR3 is TGTGCCAGCAGCCAAGATCCCAGGGGAGTGAACACTGAAGCTTTCTTT.

In its sample, this clonotype was seen many times. V usage is TRBV25-1 and J usage is TRBJ2-7, with no clear D. The germline V and J ends were trimmed by 1 base and 2 bases, with 9 bases remaining between them. CDR1 and CDR2 (germline): MGHDK, SYGVNS. This CDR3 comprises 14 residues. The CDR3 loop is CASSESWETYEQYF. Here the CDR3 DNA reads TGTGCCAGCAGTGAATCGTGGGAAACCTACGAGCAGTACTTC.

This sequence joins TRBV7-6 and TRBJ2-3; tentatively, D is TRBD2 (6 bases). CDR3 length equals 16 residues. CDR1 and CDR2 (germline): SGHVS, FNYEAQ. Trimming shortened V by 4 bases and J by 0 bases, and 14 bases separated the two germline ends. CDR3 coding DNA: TGTGCCAGCAGCTGGGAAGGAGGGAGGAGCACAGATACGCAGTATTTT. Its protein is CASSWEGGRSTDTQYF.

The chain couples TRBV7-9 to TRBJ1-3; D may be TRBD1 (5 bases). The germline V and J ends were trimmed by 2 bases and 4 bases, with 9 bases remaining between them. Germline loops: CDR1 SEHNR, CDR2 FQNEAQ (reference sequence). The CDR3 spans 14 residues. CDR3 sequence reads: CASSLQGGGNTIYF. For the CDR3, the DNA is TGTGCCAGCAGCTTACAGGGAGGAGGAAACACCATATATTTT.

The chain recombines TRBV7-9 with TRBJ2-7, with D perhaps matching TRBD2 (7 bases). Per the germline V gene, CDR1 is SEHNR and CDR2 is FQNEAQ (reference sequence). The CDR3 covers 15 residues. The V and J ends lost 1 base and 3 bases respectively, with 13 bases between them. DNA of the CDR3: TGTGCCAGCAGCTTAGTGGGGGGGCAGCTCTACGAGCAGTACTTC. Protein product: CASSLVGGQLYEQYF. Filled out from reference TRBV7-9 and TRBJ2-7, the complete variable domain reads DTGVSQNPRHKITKRGQNVTFRCDPISEHNRLYWYRQTLGQGPEFLTYFQNEAQLEKSRLLSDRFSAERPKGSFSTLEIQRTEQGDSAMYLCASSLVGGQLYEQYFGPGTRLTVT.

This clonotype was seen a handful of times. As DNA, the CDR3 is TGTGCCAGCAGTGACGTAGCGGGAGTAGGAAACACCGGGGAGCTGTTTTTT. It specifies CASSDVAGVGNTGELFF. The chain is built from TRBV6-5 and TRBJ2-2, with 9 bases that match TRBD2. The V segment lost 5 bases and the J segment 2 bases; nucleotides outside the gene matches: 9. In germline, CDR1 is MNHEY, CDR2 SVGAGI. The CDR3 length is 17 residues.

This clonotype came up many times. DNA for the CDR3: TGCGCCAGCAGCTTGTTTTTCCAGGGCAAAGCCAAAAACATTCAGTACTTC. Amino acid sequence: CASSLFFQGKAKNIQYF. The chain combines TRBV5-1 with TRBJ2-4, with D maybe TRBD1 (5 bases). Germline V gives CDR1 SGHRS, CDR2 YFSETQ. The CDR3 is 17 residues long. Trimming took 1 base from V and 0 from J, leaving 14 bases between them.

The J gene is TRBJ2-1, the V gene TRBV3-1; TRBD2 aligns across 12 bases. Germline-derived CDR1 and CDR2 are LGHDT and YNNKEL (reference sequence). This CDR3 contains 15 residues. V shed 4 bases and J 8 bases; nucleotides not matched to a gene: 6. The CDR3, as DNA: TGTGCCAGCAGCCTGACGACTAGCGGGAGAGATGAGCAGTTCTTC. It specifies CASSLTTSGRDEQFF.

The chain couples TRBV7-8 to TRBJ1-5, with D possibly matching TRBD1 (5 bases). This CDR3 has 15 amino acids. Germline V CDR1 and CDR2: SGHVS, FQNEAQ. Trimming cost V 4 bases and J 3 bases, with 13 bases left between them. The CDR3 DNA reads as TGTGCCAGCAGCTCGAGAGACAGAGACAATCAGCCCCAGCATTTT. The encoded protein is CASSSRDRDNQPQHF.

The chain couples TRBV7-9 to TRBJ2-3, with D possibly TRBD1 on 6 matching bases. Trimming took 11 bases from V and 3 from J, leaving 15 bases between them. Germline V gene lookup returns CDR1 SEHNR and CDR2 FQNEAQ (reference sequence). This CDR3 contains 13 residues. The CDR3 DNA reads as TGTGCCTGCGATGACAGGTTTACAGATACGCAGTATTTT. Its translation is CACDDRFTDTQYF.

A few counts support this clonotype. The V gene is TRBV12-3 or TRBV12-4, the J gene TRBJ1-2; 9 bases map to TRBD1. Germline trimming cut 5 bases from V and 4 bases from J; bases unmatched to any gene: 2. The CDR3 sequence is 13 residues long. The CDR3 spells CASSKGQGYGYTF. The CDR3 DNA follows: TGTGCCAGCAGTAAGGGACAGGGCTATGGCTACACCTTC.

The sample holds many counts of this clonotype. The J gene is TRBJ2-1, the V gene TRBV6-5; 9 bases are a match to TRBD1. V trimming: 5 bases; J trimming: 4 bases; junction bases outside the gene matches: 6. Germline V gene lookup returns CDR1 MNHEY and CDR2 SVGAGI. The CDR3 covers 15 residues. In DNA form, the CDR3 reads TGTGCCAGCAGTCCCGGGACAGGGTTGTACAATGAGCAGTTCTTC. Amino acids: CASSPGTGLYNEQFF.

This clonotype was detected only a few times. The chain couples TRBV4-1 to TRBJ1-2; D unresolved. Trimming cost V 1 base and J 3 bases, with 9 bases left between them. This CDR3 spans 14 amino acids. Per germline, CDR1 MGHRA and CDR2 YSYEKL. As DNA, the CDR3 is TGCGCCAGCAGCCAAGTCCCTCGGTACTATGGCTACACCTTC. It yields the protein CASSQVPRYYGYTF.

This clonotype has more than one count but fewer than ten. V and J are TRBV12-5 and TRBJ2-7; tentatively, D is TRBD2 (6 bases). The CDR3 consists of 17 residues. From germline, CDR1 is LGHNT and CDR2 FRNRAP. V lost 5 bases and J 0 bases, leaving 20 bases between the germline ends. The DNA of the CDR3 is TGTGCTAGTGGTCCTACGATAGCGGACCTGAGCTCCTACGAGCAGTACTTC. Translated: CASGPTIADLSSYEQYF.

J is TRBJ2-1 and V is TRBV25-1; 10 nucleotides match TRBD2. The V and J ends lost 8 bases and 3 bases, in that order; junction bases with no gene match: 10. The CDR3 is 16 amino acids. The germline V gene has CDR1 MGHDK and CDR2 SYGVNS. CDR3 DNA sequence: TGTGCCAGCCAGCAAGGACTAGCGGTCTTCTACAATGAGCAGTTCTTC. This sequence encodes CASQQGLAVFYNEQFF.

This clonotype showed up just a few times. The chain uses TRBV18 and TRBJ2-1; D possibly matches TRBD1 or TRBD2 (6 bases each). Germline values: CDR1 KGHSH, CDR2 LQKENI. Trimming stripped 2 bases from V and 5 bases from J, with 25 bases between. CDR3 size: 19 residues. CDR3 sequence (DNA): TGTGCCAGCTCACCATCACGGTCTTACAGGGTGGGACTCCACAATGAGCAGTTCTTC. Translated: CASSPSRSYRVGLHNEQFF.